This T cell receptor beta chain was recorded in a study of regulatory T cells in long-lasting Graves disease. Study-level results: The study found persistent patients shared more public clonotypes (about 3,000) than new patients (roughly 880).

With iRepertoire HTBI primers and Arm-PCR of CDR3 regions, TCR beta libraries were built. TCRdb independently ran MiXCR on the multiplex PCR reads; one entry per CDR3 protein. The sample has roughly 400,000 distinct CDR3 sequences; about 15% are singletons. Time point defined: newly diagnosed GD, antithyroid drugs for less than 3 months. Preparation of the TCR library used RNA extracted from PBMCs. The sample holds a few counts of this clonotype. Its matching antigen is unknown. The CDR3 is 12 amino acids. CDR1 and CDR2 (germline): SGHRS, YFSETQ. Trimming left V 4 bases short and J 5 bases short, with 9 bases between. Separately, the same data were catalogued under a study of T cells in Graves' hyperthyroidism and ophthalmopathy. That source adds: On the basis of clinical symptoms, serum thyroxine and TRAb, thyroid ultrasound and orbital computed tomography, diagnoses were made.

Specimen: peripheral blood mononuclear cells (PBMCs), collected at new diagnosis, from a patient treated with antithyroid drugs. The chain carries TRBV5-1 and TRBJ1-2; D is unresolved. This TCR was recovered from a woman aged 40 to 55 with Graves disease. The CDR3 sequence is CASSPDAYGYTF. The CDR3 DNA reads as TGCGCCAGCAGCCCAGATGCTTATGGCTACACCTTC.